These 23 T cell receptor beta chains were all obtained from the same sample, sequenced in a study of T-cell memory formation after mild COVID-19. MiXCR, applied by TCRdb to the 5' RACE reads, yields one record per CDR3 protein. The table lists under 300,000 distinct CDR3 sequences, around 8% of them singletons. Material for sequencing was PBMCs or a T cell subset sorted from them (not recorded which). The receptors shown here come from a young man who had mild COVID-19 (a few samples of this study predate the infection). Cell type and time point are not known.

This chain connects TRBV5-6 to TRBJ2-7; D unclear. Germline-derived CDR1 and CDR2 are SGHDT and YYEEEE. The V end was cut by 1 base, the J end by 3 bases, with 11 bases between. The CDR3 loop spans 14 amino acids. In DNA, the CDR3 is TGTGCCAGCAGCTTGTTGTACAACTACTACGAGCAGTACGTC. It yields the protein CASSLLYNYYEQYV.

The gene calls are TRBV20-1 and TRBJ2-1; a weak D match, TRBD2 (5 bases). V lost 0 bases and J lost 1, with 10 bases in between. Looked up from germline, CDR1 is DFQATT and CDR2 is SNEGSKA (reference sequence). This CDR3 is built from 15 residues. In DNA, the CDR3 is TGCAGTGCTAGAGACGGGAAGTTGTCCTACAATGAGCAGTTCTTC. It encodes CSARDGKLSYNEQFF.

This clonotype was found many times. This chain connects TRBV20-1 to TRBJ2-1; D possibly matches TRBD1 or TRBD2 (5 bases each). V shed 3 bases and J shed 5 bases, with 14 bases lying between them. The CDR3 covers 14 residues. Germline lookup yields CDR1 DFQATT and CDR2 SNEGSKA (reference sequence). The CDR3 loop reads CSARQGRIDNEQFF. The CDR3 coding sequence is TGCAGTGCTAGGCAGGGACGCATTGACAATGAGCAGTTCTTC.

J is TRBJ1-6 and V is TRBV12-3 or TRBV12-4, with D possibly TRBD1 on 5 matching bases. This CDR3 contains 14 residues. The V gene lost 4 bases and the J gene lost 8 bases, with 12 bases spanning the gap. CDR3 residues: CASSSAGGDSPLHF. CDR3 nucleotide sequence: TGTGCCAGCAGTTCCGCCGGGGGGGATTCACCCCTCCACTTT.

This clonotype came up a few times. The rearrangement uses TRBV20-1 and TRBJ2-3; weak D call: TRBD1 (5 bases). Germline V gene sequence: CDR1 DFQATT, CDR2 SNEGSKA (reference sequence). Trimming cost V 6 bases and J 2 bases, with 15 bases left between them. The CDR3 covers 14 residues. CDR3 amino acids: CSARSTEDTDTQYF. In DNA, the CDR3 is TGCAGTGCACGCTCGACAGAAGACACAGATACGCAGTATTTT.

The rearrangement joins TRBV20-1 to TRBJ2-5, with 8 positions matching TRBD1. From germline, CDR1 is DFQATT and CDR2 SNEGSKA (reference sequence). This CDR3 contains 13 residues. V shed 5 bases and J 1 base; nucleotides not matched to a gene: 3. CDR3 in DNA: TGCAGTGCTCCGGGACAGGTCCAAGAGACCCAGTACTTC. Translated, it gives CSAPGQVQETQYF.

This clonotype was observed a few times. The rearrangement uses TRBV10-1 and TRBJ2-5, with D uncertain. Germline-derived CDR1 and CDR2 are WNHNN and SYGVQD (reference sequence). Trimming removed 4 bases from V and 4 bases from J, with 10 bases in between. The CDR3 is 13 residues long. CDR3 protein: CASSGEGRETQYF. The CDR3 DNA reads as TGCGCCAGCAGTGGAGAAGGGCGAGAGACCCAGTACTTC.

This clonotype was counted only a few times. CDR3: CASSHWDRENEQYF. CDR3 DNA sequence: TGCGCCAGCAGCCACTGGGACAGGGAAAACGAGCAGTACTTC. The rearrangement links TRBV4-1 to TRBJ2-7; 9 bases are a match to TRBD1. Germline V gives CDR1 MGHRA, CDR2 YSYEKL. There are 14 residues in the CDR3. The V segment lost 3 bases and the J segment 5 bases; nucleotides outside the gene matches: 5.

This clonotype was seen more than once but under ten times. The V call is TRBV5-6, the J call TRBJ2-7, with D maybe TRBD1 (5 bases). Germline V gives CDR1 SGHDT, CDR2 YYEEEE. V shed 2 bases and J shed 3 bases, with 9 bases lying between them. The CDR3 is 13 residues long. The CDR3 is CASSLPDNYEQYV. CDR3 DNA: TGTGCCAGCAGCTTACCGGACAACTACGAGCAGTACGTC.

V and J are TRBV12-3 or TRBV12-4 and TRBJ2-5; maybe TRBD1 (6 bases). V gave up 0 bases and J gave up 0 bases, with 11 bases separating them. The CDR3 sequence is 16 residues long. As DNA, the CDR3 is TGTGCCAGCAGTTTAGCGCAAGGGGGACACCAAGAGACCCAGTACTTC. This sequence encodes CASSLAQGGHQETQYF.

This rearrangement joins TRBV20-1 to TRBJ2-3, with D possibly matching TRBD1 (6 bases). The CDR3 totals 15 residues. The V gene lost 2 bases and the J gene lost 1 base, with 13 bases spanning the gap. The V gene's germline CDR1 is DFQATT and CDR2 SNEGSKA (reference sequence). CDR3 bases: TGCAGTGCTAGATCTCCAGGGGTAGGCACAGATACGCAGTATTTT. It specifies CSARSPGVGTDTQYF.

The chain joins TRBV5-5 to TRBJ2-7, with D perhaps matching TRBD1 (6 bases). The CDR3 is 15 amino acids. The V end was cut by 4 bases, the J end by 5 bases, with 19 bases between. Germline V gene sequence: CDR1 SGHKS, CDR2 YYEKEE (reference sequence). The CDR3 region is CASSPGTSPWNEQYF. The CDR3 DNA is TGTGCCAGCAGCCCAGGGACAAGTCCTTGGAACGAGCAGTACTTC.

This clonotype was found a few times. The genes are TRBV7-2 and TRBJ2-7; TRBD1 matches at 8 bases. CDR1 and CDR2 (germline): SGHTA, FQGNSA. With 5 bases clipped from V and 3 bases from J, the junction kept 6 bases outside the gene matches. CDR3 length equals 14 residues. The CDR3 here is CASSPDRVRYEQYF. CDR3 DNA sequence: TGTGCCAGCAGCCCGGACAGGGTGCGCTACGAGCAGTACTTC.

There are many counts of this clonotype. The chain has TRBV19 and TRBJ2-2, with D tentatively TRBD1 or TRBD2 (5 bases each). Germline V CDR1 and CDR2: LNHDA, SQIVND (reference sequence). The CDR3 spans 14 residues. Trimming shortened V by 10 bases and J by 0 bases, and 12 bases separated the two germline ends. The CDR3 DNA reads TGTGCCACCTCGGGGACCGCGAACACCGGGGAGCTGTTTTTT. Translation: CATSGTANTGELFF. Filled out from reference TRBV19 and TRBJ2-2, the complete variable domain reads DGGITQSPKYLFRKEGQNVTLSCEQNLNHDAMYWYRQDPGQGLRLIYYSQIVNDFQKGDIAEGYSVSREKKESFPLTVTSAQKNPTAFYLCATSGTANTGELFFGEGSRLTVL.

In this sample, this clonotype turned up a few times. The rearrangement links TRBV10-2 to TRBJ1-1, with D possibly matching TRBD1 (5 bases). The CDR3 covers 13 residues. CDR1 and CDR2 (germline): WSHSY, SAAADI. With 8 bases removed from V and 1 base from J, the gap between germline ends came to 11 bases. The CDR3 DNA reads TGCGCCAGCTGGGGACGGGAGAACACTGAAGCTTTCTTT. Its translation is CASWGRENTEAFF.

J is TRBJ1-1 and V is TRBV18; D ambiguous. Trimming pared 3 bases from V and 2 bases from J, leaving 7 bases between. Germline V CDR1 and CDR2: KGHSH, LQKENI. This CDR3 has 13 residues. The CDR3 region has the DNA TGTGCCAGCTCACCGAGGGATAACACTGAAGCTTTCTTT. It is translated as CASSPRDNTEAFF.

The chain uses TRBV7-2 and TRBJ2-5, with a tentative D call TRBD1 (5 bases). The germline V gene encodes CDR1 SGHTA and CDR2 FQGNSA. The CDR3 is 14 residues long. Trimming left V 0 bases short and J 5 bases short, with 10 bases between. The CDR3 reads CASSLAAGMETQYF. The DNA for the CDR3 is TGTGCCAGCAGCTTAGCGGCAGGGATGGAGACCCAGTACTTC. The complete variable domain, with remaining parts taken from reference TRBV7-2 and TRBJ2-5, reads GAGVSQSPSNKVTEKGKDVELRCDPISGHTALYWYRQSLGQGLEFLIYFQGNSAPDKSGLPSDRFSAERTGGSVSTLTIQRTQQEDSAVYLCASSLAAGMETQYFGPGTRLLVL.

A few counts support this clonotype. The J gene is TRBJ2-1, the V gene TRBV10-3, with TRBD2 identical over 7 bases. With 6 bases clipped from V and 8 bases from J, the junction kept 10 bases outside the gene matches. CDR1 and CDR2 from the germline V gene are ENHRY and SYGVKD. The CDR3 is 14 amino acids. CDR3 sequence reads: CAIRAGREIHEQFF. The CDR3 DNA reads as TGTGCCATCAGAGCGGGACGTGAAATCCATGAGCAGTTCTTC.

Ten or more counts support this clonotype. V and J are TRBV7-3 and TRBJ2-3; D uncertain. V lost 5 bases and J lost 1, with 10 bases in between. Germline values: CDR1 SGHTA, CDR2 FQGTGA. The CDR3 consists of 14 residues. CDR3 sequence (DNA): TGTGCCAGCAGCCAATTTGGCGGCACAGATACGCAGTATTTT. This sequence encodes CASSQFGGTDTQYF.

CDR3 in amino acids: CASTTWGGRSNSPLHF. The CDR3 DNA is TGTGCCAGCACCACATGGGGGGGCCGTTCTAATTCACCCCTCCACTTT. The V gene is TRBV28, the J gene TRBJ1-6, with D perhaps TRBD1 (6 bases). The ends were cut back, 7 bases at V and 6 bases at J, with 19 bases in the middle. Germline CDR1 reads MDHEN; CDR2 reads SYDVKM. This CDR3 comprises 16 residues.

This clonotype showed up many times. The rearrangement links TRBV5-1 to TRBJ1-3; possibly TRBD1 for D (6 bases). With 4 bases removed from V and 0 bases from J, the gap between germline ends came to 11 bases. Per germline, CDR1 SGHRS and CDR2 YFSETQ. This CDR3 has 15 residues. The CDR3 region is CASSPTGTSGNTIYF. The CDR3 DNA follows: TGCGCCAGCAGCCCGACAGGTACCTCTGGAAACACCATATATTTT.

The chain recombines TRBV18 with TRBJ2-7, with 7 positions matching TRBD2. V shed 3 bases and J 0 bases; nucleotides not matched to a gene: 8. Germline lookup yields CDR1 KGHSH and CDR2 LQKENI. The CDR3 contains 16 residues. The CDR3 sequence: CASSPGEGMYSYEQYF. CDR3 bases: TGTGCCAGCTCACCGGGGGAGGGAATGTACTCCTACGAGCAGTACTTC.

The gene calls are TRBV7-9 and TRBJ2-1; TRBD2 might be the D (7 bases). V dropped 7 bases and J dropped 4 bases, with 14 bases sitting between them. The CDR3 runs to 14 residues. Germline V gives CDR1 SEHNR, CDR2 FQNEAQ (reference sequence). CDR3 protein: CASTSGGQYNEQFF. CDR3 nucleotide sequence: TGTGCCAGCACTTCGGGGGGCCAGTACAATGAGCAGTTCTTC.